These 24 T cell receptor beta chains originate from one sample sequenced in a study of CD8+CD57+ T cells in acquired aplastic anemia. Genomic DNA, serving as template, underwent TCR beta VDJ and CDR3 profiling. MiXCR, applied by TCRdb to the reads, yields one record per CDR3 protein. The data hold about 400,000 distinct CDR3 sequences, with 65% to 75% observed a single time. The sample comprised sorted CD4+, CD8+, or CD8+CD57+ T cells (not recorded which) from PBMCs. Receptors were obtained from a human donor in good health, serving as a control.

This clonotype has just one count. V gene TRBV7-2 combines with J gene TRBJ2-3, with unresolved D. This CDR3 comprises 15 residues. Trimming left V 4 bases short and J 14 bases short, with 25 bases between. Looked up from germline, CDR1 is SGHTA and CDR2 is FQGNSA. This chain's CDR3 is CASSWLVSHEDTLYF. CDR3 sequence (DNA): TGTGCCAGCAGCTGGCTGGTTTCTCACGAGGATACGTTGTATTTT.

A note on this clonotype: At one of its ends the junction is not consistent with the germline gene, which may arise from a read error. This chain joins TRBV7-2 and TRBJ1-4, with 9 positions matching TRBD1. This CDR3 spans 13 amino acids. Germline loops: CDR1 SGHTA, CDR2 FQGNSA. The CDR3 DNA reads TGTGCCAGCAGCTCGGACAGGGGTCAACGGCTGTATTTT. Translation gives CASSSDRGQRLYF.

The rearrangement joins TRBV25-1 to TRBJ1-5, with D perhaps TRBD1 (6 bases). This CDR3 is 14 amino acids long. The V end lost 6 bases, the J end lost 7 bases, and 16 bases lay between the germline ends. Germline-derived CDR1 and CDR2 are MGHDK and SYGVNS. Written as DNA, the CDR3 is TGTGCCAGCAGCAGTCCAGGGACAAAACAGCCCCAGCATTTT. This codes for CASSSPGTKQPQHF.

This clonotype was found many times. The chain recombines TRBV7-2 with TRBJ1-4; TRBD1 agrees at 10 bases. V trimming: 5 bases; J trimming: 8 bases; junction bases outside the gene matches: 11. The CDR3 is made up of 16 amino acids. Germline CDR1 and CDR2: SGHTA and FQGNSA. The CDR3 protein is CASSPRSGTGVEKLFF. The CDR3 nucleotides read TGTGCCAGCAGCCCCCGTTCCGGGACAGGGGTAGAAAAACTGTTTTTT.

The chain has TRBV5-1 and TRBJ2-7, with D tentatively TRBD2 (5 bases). The V end lost 4 bases, the J end lost 2 bases, and 13 bases lay between the germline ends. CDR3 length: 14 residues. Per the germline V gene, CDR1 is SGHRS and CDR2 is YFSETQ. This CDR3 is CASSPDFRAYEQYF. Here the CDR3 DNA reads TGCGCCAGCAGCCCGGACTTCCGCGCCTACGAGCAGTACTTC.

V is TRBV11-2 and J is TRBJ1-2; D remains unclear. V lost 1 base to trimming and J lost 5 bases, with 14 bases between them. CDR3 length: 15 residues. Germline assignment: CDR1 SGHAT and CDR2 FQNNGV. The CDR3: CASSLGKHGGYGYTF. In DNA, the CDR3 is TGTGCCAGCAGCTTAGGCAAACATGGAGGGTATGGCTACACCTTC. The whole variable domain, filled in from reference TRBV11-2 and TRBJ1-2, reads EAGVAQSPRYKIIEKRQSVAFWCNPISGHATLYWYQQILGQGPKLLIQFQNNGVVDDSQLPKDRFSAERLKGVDSTLKIQPAKLEDSAVYLCASSLGKHGGYGYTFGSGTRLTVV.

This clonotype was recorded at least ten times. The genes are TRBV19 and TRBJ1-2; 8 bases agree with TRBD1. V lost 6 bases, J lost 6 bases, and 9 bases stayed unmatched. Germline loops: CDR1 LNHDA, CDR2 SQIVND (reference sequence). The length of the CDR3 is 14 residues. CDR3 coding DNA: TGTGCCAGTAGGGACTCAGGGGGCCTACATGGCTACACCTTC. It encodes CASRDSGGLHGYTF.

With respect to this clonotype: Since a much larger clone is just one base distant, this may be a read error. The gene calls are TRBV27 and TRBJ2-5; 8 nucleotides line up with TRBD1. Germline V CDR1 and CDR2: MNHEY, SMNVEV (reference sequence). This CDR3 has 15 amino acids. V gave up 3 bases and J gave up 5 bases; unmatched junction bases: 8. CDR3 nucleotide sequence: TGTGCCAGCAGTTTCCCCGGACAGGGTTTGGAGACCCAGTACTTC. Protein: CASSFPGQGLETQYF.

The rearrangement uses TRBV20-1 and TRBJ2-5, with D perhaps TRBD2 (5 bases). Trimming cost V 6 bases and J 2 bases, with 13 bases left between them. The CDR3 loop spans 13 amino acids. Germline assignment: CDR1 DFQATT and CDR2 SNEGSKA (reference sequence). The CDR3 region has the DNA TGCAGTGCCTCCGTTTCGGGGCAAGAGACCCAGTACTTC. This codes for CSASVSGQETQYF.

The sample holds one count of this clonotype. One junction end does not reproduce the germline sequence, and a read error may be involved. The V and J genes are TRBV9 and TRBJ2-3; 7 bases align to TRBD2. The V gene's germline CDR1 is SGDLS and CDR2 YYNGEE. The CDR3 has 15 amino acids. The CDR3 spells CASSPGGGSNQPQYF. The CDR3 region has the DNA TGCGCCAGCAGCCCTGGGGGAGGGAGCAATCAGCCCCAGTATTTT.

In regard to this clonotype: Possible read error: a much larger clone is one base away. The gene calls are TRBV5-1 and TRBJ2-7; D is perhaps TRBD2 (6 bases). V lost 0 bases to trimming and J lost 6 bases, with 22 bases between them. The CDR3 has 17 residues. Germline-derived CDR1 and CDR2 are SGHRS and YFSETQ. The CDR3 is CASSLASGGSITCEQYF. In DNA, the CDR3 is TGCGCCAGCAGCTTGGCTTCCGGGGGTAGTATCACCTGCGAGCAGTACTTC. The full variable domain, with the rest looked up from reference TRBV5-1 and TRBJ2-7, is KAGVTQTPRYLIKTRGQQVTLSCSPISGHRSVSWYQQTPGQGLQFLFEYFSETQRNKGNFPGRFSGRQFSNSRSEMNVSTLELGDSALYLCASSLASGGSITCEQYFGPGTRLTVT.

As to this clonotype: This clone may be a read error of a much larger clone one base away. A read error is likely, as this CDR3 ends without the conserved phenylalanine or tryptophan. The V gene is TRBV9, the J gene TRBJ2-2; D not resolved. Trimming shortened V by 4 bases and J by 3 bases, and 10 bases separated the two germline ends. The germline CDR1 and CDR2 sequences are SGDLS and YYNGEE. This CDR3 has 14 residues. CDR3 in DNA: TGTGCCAGCAGCCAAGTGCGACACACCGGGGAGCTGTTTTCT. Its protein product is CASSQVRHTGELFS.

The chain couples TRBV9 to TRBJ2-7; 7 positions match TRBD1. The ends lost 4 bases at V and 2 bases at J; junction bases unmatched: 15. The germline gives CDR1 SGDLS, CDR2 YYNGEE. There are 17 residues in the CDR3. CDR3 sequence: CASSLARSDRPTYEQYF. DNA of the CDR3: TGTGCCAGCAGCTTAGCGAGGTCGGACAGGCCTACCTACGAGCAGTACTTC.

This clonotype has only a few counts. This rearrangement joins TRBV2 to TRBJ1-5, with 7 bases fitting TRBD1. V lost 5 bases to trimming and J lost 2 bases; unmatched junction nucleotides: 3. Per the germline V gene, CDR1 is SNHLY and CDR2 is FYNNEI. The CDR3 is made up of 14 amino acids. The CDR3 region is CASSFGQGNQPQHF. The CDR3 DNA sequence: TGTGCCAGCAGTTTCGGACAGGGCAATCAGCCCCAGCATTTT.

J is TRBJ1-2 and V is TRBV5-1; unclear D gene. Trimming took 4 bases from V and 10 from J, leaving 17 bases between them. This CDR3 region has 13 residues. The germline V gene encodes CDR1 SGHRS and CDR2 YFSETQ. CDR3 residues: CASSPSSYYDYTF. CDR3 DNA sequence: TGCGCCAGCAGCCCGTCTTCGTACTACGACTACACCTTC.

The gene calls are TRBV24-1 and TRBJ1-4; D may be TRBD1 (5 bases). The ends were cut back, 5 bases at V and 14 bases at J, with 23 bases in the middle. The CDR3 spans 15 residues. Looked up from germline, CDR1 is KGHDR and CDR2 is SFDVKD. In DNA, the CDR3 is TGTGCCACCAGTGCTGGGGGGGGAGGGACTGTAAAGCTGTTTTTT. This sequence encodes CATSAGGGGTVKLFF.

This clonotype showed up just a few times. The chain is built from TRBV12-3 or TRBV12-4 and TRBJ2-7, with D possibly called TRBD1 or TRBD2 (6 bases each). Between the trimmed V and J ends, which lost 9 bases and 4 bases, there was a span of 16 bases. The CDR3 has 13 residues. CDR3 protein: CASAGQGVYEQYF. CDR3 sequence (DNA): TGTGCCAGTGCGGGACAAGGGGTGTACGAGCAGTACTTC.

As concerns this clonotype: Germline is not matched at one junction end, which may reflect a read error. The V and J genes are TRBV9 and TRBJ1-1, with 9 positions matching TRBD1. Per the germline V gene, CDR1 is SGDLS and CDR2 is YYNGEE. CDR3 length: 13 amino acids. CDR3 sequence (DNA): TGTGCCAGCAGCACCTGGGACAGGGATTCCGAGCAGTTT. Protein: CASSTWDRDSEQF.

This clonotype was recorded only once. Lacking the conserved final phenylalanine or tryptophan, this CDR3 likely reflects a read error. J is TRBJ2-7 and V is TRBV20-1, with a tentative D call TRBD1 (5 bases). The CDR3 sequence is 12 residues long. The ends were cut back, 4 bases at V and 3 bases at J, with 10 bases in the middle. In germline, CDR1 is DFQATT, CDR2 SNEGSKA (reference sequence). The CDR3 sequence: CSAMDTDYEQYL. Here the CDR3 DNA reads TGCAGTGCTATGGACACTGACTACGAGCAGTACCTC.

About this clonotype: At one end the junction does not follow the germline gene, possibly because of a read error. The rearrangement links TRBV7-2 to TRBJ1-1; the D gene is possibly TRBD1 (5 bases). The CDR3 contains 15 residues. Looked up from germline, CDR1 is SGHTA and CDR2 is FQGNSA. DNA of the CDR3: TGCGCCAGCAGCCGAGCCGACAGTGCGAACACTGAAGCTTTCTTT. Amino acid sequence: CASSRADSANTEAFF. Complete variable domain (other parts from reference TRBV7-2 and TRBJ1-1): GAGVSQSPSNKVTEKGKDVELRCDPISGHTALYWYRQSLGQGLEFLIYFQGNSAPDKSGLPSDRFSAERTGGSVSTLTIQRTQQEDSAVYLCASSRADSANTEAFFGQGTRLTVV.

This clonotype was recorded a few times. V gene TRBV7-2 combines with J gene TRBJ2-7; 10 nucleotides match TRBD2. The V gene end was trimmed by 6 bases and the J gene end by 4 bases; junction bases not matched to a gene: 6. The germline V gene has CDR1 SGHTA and CDR2 FQGNSA. The CDR3 sequence is 14 residues long. The CDR3 region has the DNA TGTGCCAGCAGACTTAGCGGGGGGACGTACGAGCAGTACTTC. It encodes CASRLSGGTYEQYF. The full variable domain, completed using reference TRBV7-2 and TRBJ2-7, is GAGVSQSPSNKVTEKGKDVELRCDPISGHTALYWYRQSLGQGLEFLIYFQGNSAPDKSGLPSDRFSAERTGGSVSTLTIQRTQQEDSAVYLCASRLSGGTYEQYFGPGTRLTVT.

There are many counts of this clonotype. A junction end diverges from the germline sequence, so it may reflect a read error. The CDR3 DNA reads TGTGCCAGCAGCTTAGCTGGTTCCTACGAGCAGTACTTC. It specifies CASSLAGSYEQYF. This rearrangement joins TRBV5-1 to TRBJ2-7; D remains ambiguous. Germline V gene data show CDR1 as SGHRS and CDR2 as YFSETQ. The CDR3 covers 13 residues.

Of note for this clonotype: The conserved phenylalanine or tryptophan is not found at the CDR3 terminus, so this likely reflects a read error. V is TRBV29-1 and J is TRBJ1-3; D unresolved. This CDR3 contains 12 residues. Looked up from germline, CDR1 is SQVTM and CDR2 is ANQGSEA. CDR3 nucleotides: TGCAGCGTTGTCGGCTCTGGAAACACTATATATTTA. It translates to CSVVGSGNTIYL.

This clonotype occurred once. The rearrangement uses TRBV19 and TRBJ1-2; 9 bases align to TRBD1. Germline lookup yields CDR1 LNHDA and CDR2 SQIVND (reference sequence). The CDR3 extends over 16 amino acids. V was clipped by 3 bases and J by 1 base; unmatched bases: 6. The CDR3, as DNA: TGTGCCAGTAGTATCGGGACAGGGCGTTTTAACTATGGCTACACCTTC. Amino acids: CASSIGTGRFNYGYTF.